Following are 5 T cell receptor beta chains from one sample sequenced in a study of blood T cell repertoires in COVID-19. Libraries were prepared by immunoSEQ multiplex PCR; TCRdb keeps only in-frame clonotypes and omits some of them. The table has around 400,000 clones, 80% to 90% seen once. Sequenced material: peripheral blood. The receptor set was obtained from a young woman with COVID-19, enrolled during active disease.

To note about this clone: The sample contains more than one DNA sequence encoding this CDR3. The chain carries TRBV6-5 and TRBJ1-5, with 10 positions matching TRBD1. Germline CDR1 and CDR2: MNHEY and SVGAGI. J was trimmed by 2 bases and V by 4 bases; bases with no gene match: 2. The CDR3 is made up of 15 amino acids. The CDR3, as DNA: TGTGCCAGCAGTTCGACAGGGGGCGGCAATCAGCCCCAGCATTTT. Its protein product is CASSSTGGGNQPQHF.

The gene calls are TRBV20-1 and TRBJ2-2; 13 nucleotides agree with TRBD2. The CDR3 contains 15 residues. From germline, CDR1 is DFQATT and CDR2 SNEGSKA (reference sequence). V gave up 3 bases and J gave up 5 bases; unmatched junction bases: 3. The DNA of the CDR3 is TGCAGTGCTAGTCCGGGACTAGCGGGAACCGGGGAGCTGTTTTTT. Its translation is CSASPGLAGTGELFF.

On this clone: This sample includes further DNA sequences coding for the same CDR3. The chain has TRBV30 and TRBJ2-7; a weak D match, TRBD2 (6 bases). The germline gives CDR1 GTSNPN, CDR2 SVGIG (reference sequence). CDR3 length equals 13 residues. V shed 3 bases and J shed 7 bases, with 16 bases lying between them. As DNA, the CDR3 is TGTGCCTGGAGCCCCCGCCTGGCGGGGGAGCAGTACTTC. The encoded protein is CAWSPRLAGEQYF. Supplemented by reference TRBV30 and TRBJ2-7, the full variable domain reads SQTIHQWPATLVQPVGSPLSLECTVEGTSNPNLYWYRQAAGRGLQLLFYSVGIGQISSEVPQNLSASRPQDRQFILSSKKLLLSDSGFYLCAWSPRLAGEQYFGPGTRLTVT.

The rearrangement uses TRBV7-2 and TRBJ2-5; TRBD2 aligns across 13 bases. Per the germline V gene, CDR1 is SGHTA and CDR2 is FQGNSA. The CDR3 runs to 15 residues. V shed 6 bases and J 5 bases; nucleotides not matched to a gene: 6. The CDR3 is CASRRTSGRPETQYF. DNA of the CDR3: TGTGCCAGCAGACGGACTAGCGGGAGACCGGAGACCCAGTACTTC.

This clone came up a few times. The chain combines TRBV5-1 with TRBJ1-2, with TRBD1 matching 7 bases. With V trimmed by 4 bases and J by 8 bases, 11 bases remained unmatched. Per germline, CDR1 SGHRS and CDR2 YFSETQ. The CDR3 consists of 14 residues. CDR3 bases: TGCGCCAGCAGCGGCGTGGCTCAGGGGGACGGCTACACCTTC. Amino acid sequence: CASSGVAQGDGYTF.